This T cell receptor (beta chain) came from a study of cytomegalovirus exposure and HLA in healthy donors. About the study: An earlier analysis identified approximately 110 million unique TCR beta sequences in 150 million to 200 million T cells.

V was pared by 2 bases and J by 4 bases, with 9 bases between. Germline V gene data show CDR1 as SGHTA and CDR2 as FQGNSA. This CDR3 spans 14 amino acids. The PCR ran on 60 Vbeta and 13 Jbeta primers. Profiling relied on immunoSEQ multiplex PCR, and the TCRdb table lists in-frame clones only, not all of them. This table holds approximately 200,000 clones, 70% to 85% found once. Whole-study results and caveats: Later analysis identified around 15,000 TCR beta sequences associated with HLA alleles, using a false discovery rate threshold of 0.05. The later analysis indicated that the majority of CMV-associated TCR beta chains appeared HLA-restricted. The productive fraction for most TCR beta V segments was about 90% or about 30% in an earlier analysis.

The table lists this clone with a count of one. Its antigen is undetermined. This clonotype originated in a boy aged 2 to 10 in good health and CMV-seronegative. V is TRBV7-2 and J is TRBJ2-1; possibly TRBD2 for D (6 bases). The sequenced sample was PBMCs. CDR3 bases: TGTGCCAGCAGCTTAAGCGGGTCATACAATGAGCAGTTCTTC. It encodes CASSLSGSYNEQFF.